What follows are 14 T cell receptor beta chains derived from one specimen sequenced in a study of blood T cell repertoires in COVID-19. Assay used: immunoSEQ multiplex PCR; TCRdb lists only in-frame clones, some missing. The sample lists 150,000 or so clones; around 82% were seen once. The specimen was peripheral blood. These receptors all stem from a human donor with acute or convalescent COVID-19. The donor label of this sample is uncertain.

This chain links TRBV11-2 with TRBJ1-2; TRBD1 aligns across 7 bases. Per germline, CDR1 SGHAT and CDR2 FQNNGV. The length of the CDR3 is 13 residues. The V gene end was trimmed by 5 bases and the J gene end by 8 bases; junction bases not matched to a gene: 8. The CDR3 coding sequence is TGTGCCAGCAGCCTCGACAGGGTTAACGGCTACACCTTC. As protein: CASSLDRVNGYTF.

The rearrangement joins TRBV14 to TRBJ2-7, with 10 bases lining up with TRBD1. Trimming at V came to 1 base and at J to 6 bases, leaving 12 bases not matched to a gene. Germline assignment: CDR1 SGHDN and CDR2 FVKESK. The CDR3 runs 17 residues. The CDR3 region is CASSQGVDRGTFGEQYF. CDR3 DNA sequence: TGTGCCAGCAGCCAAGGGGTGGACAGGGGGACTTTCGGCGAGCAGTACTTC.

The chain recombines TRBV18 with TRBJ1-5; 7 bases agree with TRBD1. Germline V gives CDR1 KGHSH, CDR2 LQKENI. V dropped 5 bases and J dropped 0; count of bases not matched to a gene: 4. This CDR3 is 15 amino acids long. The CDR3 DNA reads TGTGCCAGCTCAGAGGGACAGTCTAGCAATCAGCCCCAGCATTTT. It translates to CASSEGQSSNQPQHF.

The chain carries TRBV5-1 and TRBJ2-6, with 7 nucleotides matching TRBD1. J lost 4 bases, V lost 4 bases, and 5 bases had no gene match. Germline CDR1 reads SGHRS; CDR2 reads YFSETQ. The CDR3 runs to 15 residues. CDR3 nucleotide sequence: TGCGCCAGCAGCGTAACAGGGGACGGGGCCAACGTCCTGACTTTC. This sequence encodes CASSVTGDGANVLTF.

This sequence joins TRBV6-6 and TRBJ1-2; D possibly corresponds to TRBD1 (6 bases). V shed 6 bases and J shed 3 bases, with 17 bases lying between them. The germline CDR1 and CDR2 sequences are MNHNY and SVGAGI (reference sequence). CDR3 length: 15 residues. CDR3 in amino acids: CASSNQDRTHYGYTF. The CDR3 nucleotides read TGTGCCAGCAGCAACCAGGACAGAACCCACTATGGCTACACCTTC.

The chain links TRBV11-2 to TRBJ2-7; tentative D call: TRBD2 (5 bases). The CDR3 is 16 residues long. Between the trimmed V and J ends, which lost 0 bases and 1 base, there was a span of 13 bases. Germline values: CDR1 SGHAT, CDR2 FQNNGV. The CDR3 protein is CASSLEAGWGSYEQYF. CDR3 sequence (DNA): TGTGCCAGCAGCTTAGAGGCGGGCTGGGGTTCCTACGAGCAGTACTTC.

This chain joins TRBV18 and TRBJ2-5, with 10 bases lining up with TRBD2. The CDR3 covers 17 residues. Per the germline V gene, CDR1 is KGHSH and CDR2 is LQKENI. Losses at the gene ends were 3 bases for V and 4 bases for J; bases not matched to a gene: 11. As DNA, the CDR3 is TGTGCCAGCTCACCCCTGGCGGGGGCTAGCGGGAGAGAGACCCAGTACTTC. Its translation is CASSPLAGASGRETQYF.

The chain's CDR3 is CASQGNQETQYF. Written as DNA, the CDR3 is TGTGCCTCACAGGGGAACCAAGAGACCCAGTACTTC. This chain links TRBV7-9 with TRBJ2-5; 7 bases are shared with TRBD1. Germline loops: CDR1 SEHNR, CDR2 FQNEAQ (reference sequence). V lost 11 bases, J lost 0 bases, and 3 bases stayed unmatched. CDR3 length: 12 residues.

The rearrangement links TRBV4-1 to TRBJ1-5; 8 bases agree with TRBD1. Trimming removed 4 bases from V and 4 bases from J; junction bases left unmatched: 6. Germline V gene lookup returns CDR1 MGHRA and CDR2 YSYEKL. CDR3 length: 15 amino acids. The CDR3 here is CASSLSGQENQPQHF. The CDR3 bases are TGCGCCAGCAGCCTCTCGGGACAGGAGAATCAGCCCCAGCATTTT.

The V gene is TRBV3-1 (or the pseudogene TRBV3-2), the J gene TRBJ2-7; 8 nucleotides align to TRBD2. J lost 3 bases, V lost 4 bases, and 8 bases had no gene match. The CDR3 is made up of 15 amino acids. The V gene's germline CDR1 is LGHDT and CDR2 YNNKEL (reference sequence). The CDR3 region has the DNA TGTGCCAGCAGCCTCGGCGGTGCGGGAGGCTACGAGCAGTACTTC. Translating gives CASSLGGAGGYEQYF.

This clone has only a few counts. J is TRBJ1-2 and V is TRBV30; D ambiguous. The CDR3 covers 15 residues. V was shortened by 2 bases and J by 2 bases, with 15 bases between the two germline ends. Germline-derived CDR1 and CDR2 are GTSNPN and SVGIG (reference sequence). In nucleotides, the CDR3 is TGTGCCTGGAGTTCCCCGACGGAGGGAAACTATGGCTACACCTTC. Its translation is CAWSSPTEGNYGYTF.

The chain couples TRBV12-5 to TRBJ2-3, with 9 bases lining up with TRBD2. The V gene's germline CDR1 is LGHNT and CDR2 FRNRAP. V was pared by 5 bases and J by 1 base, with 4 bases of the junction left unmatched. The CDR3 totals 15 residues. The CDR3 DNA follows: TGTGCTAGTGGTCCCAGACTAGCGGGCACAGATACGCAGTATTTT. Its protein product is CASGPRLAGTDTQYF.

The genes are TRBV5-1 and TRBJ2-1, with 8 bases that match TRBD1. This CDR3 is built from 15 residues. Germline-derived CDR1 and CDR2 are SGHRS and YFSETQ. V gave up 0 bases and J gave up 15 bases; unmatched junction bases: 14. In nucleotides, the CDR3 is TGCGCCAGCAGCTTGGGTACAGGGGGGAACCTTGGGCGGTTCTTC. Translating gives CASSLGTGGNLGRFF.

The chain links TRBV5-6 to TRBJ1-2; 8 nucleotides match TRBD1. V lost 4 bases to trimming and J lost 6 bases; unmatched junction nucleotides: 5. The CDR3 contains 13 residues. Germline lookup yields CDR1 SGHDT and CDR2 YYEEEE. The CDR3 loop is CASSDLQGDGYTF. In DNA, the CDR3 is TGTGCCAGCAGCGATTTACAGGGGGATGGCTACACCTTC.